The 3 T cell receptor beta chains below were found in one sample sequenced in a study of OX40 agonist ivuxolimab in advanced cancers. Measured with immunoSEQ multiplex PCR; TCRdb has only the in-frame clones, and not every one. Altogether roughly 50,000 clones are present, around 90% being singletons, with the ten largest covering 7.5% to 9.5%. The sequencing here drew on CD4+ or CD8+ T cells sorted from blood, taken in a trial of the OX40 agonist ivuxolimab. These receptor sequences come from an adult with an advanced solid tumor such as melanoma, head and neck, liver or kidney cancer.

The genes are TRBV30 and TRBJ1-2; tentative D call: TRBD1 (5 bases). CDR1 GTSNPN and CDR2 SVGIG come from the germline V gene (reference sequence). The CDR3 covers 13 residues. Trimming left V 0 bases short and J 8 bases short, with 13 bases between. The CDR3 loop is CAWSVAGTVGYTF. CDR3 DNA sequence: TGTGCCTGGAGTGTCGCAGGGACGGTAGGCTACACCTTC.

V is TRBV6-5 and J is TRBJ1-2; 10 bases are a match to TRBD1. Germline values: CDR1 MNHEY, CDR2 SVGAGI. The V segment lost 5 bases and the J segment 5 bases; nucleotides outside the gene matches: 5. The CDR3 sequence is 14 residues long. The DNA for the CDR3 is TGTGCCAGCAGTGAAGGACAGGGGGGGTATGGCTACACCTTC. Protein product: CASSEGQGGYGYTF.

V usage is TRBV27 and J usage is TRBJ2-7, with 8 bases lining up with TRBD1. Germline values: CDR1 MNHEY, CDR2 SMNVEV (reference sequence). CDR3 length: 13 residues. The V segment lost 5 bases and the J segment 6 bases; nucleotides outside the gene matches: 6. CDR3 loop: CASSVDRGSEQYF. CDR3 nucleotide sequence: TGTGCCAGCAGTGTAGACAGGGGCTCCGAGCAGTACTTC.